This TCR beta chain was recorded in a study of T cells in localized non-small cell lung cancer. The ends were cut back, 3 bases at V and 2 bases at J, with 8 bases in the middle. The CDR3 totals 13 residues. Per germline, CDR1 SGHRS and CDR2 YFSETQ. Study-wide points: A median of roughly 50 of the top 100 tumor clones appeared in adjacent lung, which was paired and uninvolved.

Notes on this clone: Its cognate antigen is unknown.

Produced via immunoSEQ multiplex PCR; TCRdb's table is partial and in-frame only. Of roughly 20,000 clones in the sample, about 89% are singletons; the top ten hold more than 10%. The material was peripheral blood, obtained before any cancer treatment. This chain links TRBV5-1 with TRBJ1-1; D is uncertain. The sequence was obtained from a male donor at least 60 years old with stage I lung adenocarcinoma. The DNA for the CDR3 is TGCGCCAGCAGCTGGGAAAAAAACACTGAAGCTTTCTTT. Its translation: CASSWEKNTEAFF.